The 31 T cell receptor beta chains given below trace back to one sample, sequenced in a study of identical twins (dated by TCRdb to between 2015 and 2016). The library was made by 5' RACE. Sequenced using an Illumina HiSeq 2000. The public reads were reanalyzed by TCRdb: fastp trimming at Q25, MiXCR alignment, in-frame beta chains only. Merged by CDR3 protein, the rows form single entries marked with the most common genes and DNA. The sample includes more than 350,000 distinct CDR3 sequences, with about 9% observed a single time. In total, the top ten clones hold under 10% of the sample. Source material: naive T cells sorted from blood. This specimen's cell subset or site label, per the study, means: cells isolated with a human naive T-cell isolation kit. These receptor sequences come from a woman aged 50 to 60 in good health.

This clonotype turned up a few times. The CDR3 nucleotides read TGTGCCAGCAGTTTCGAACTAGCGGGAGGTTTGGAGACCCAGTACTTC. Its translation is CASSFELAGGLETQYF. V and J are TRBV12-3 or TRBV12-4 and TRBJ2-5; 12 bases align to TRBD2. The CDR3 contains 16 residues. V was clipped by 3 bases and J by 5 bases; unmatched bases: 7.

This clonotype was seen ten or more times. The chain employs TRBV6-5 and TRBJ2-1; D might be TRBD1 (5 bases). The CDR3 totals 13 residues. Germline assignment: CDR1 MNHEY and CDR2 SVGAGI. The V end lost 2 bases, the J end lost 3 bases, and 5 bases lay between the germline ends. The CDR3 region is CASSYDSYNEQFF. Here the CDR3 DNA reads TGTGCCAGCAGTTACGACAGCTACAATGAGCAGTTCTTC.

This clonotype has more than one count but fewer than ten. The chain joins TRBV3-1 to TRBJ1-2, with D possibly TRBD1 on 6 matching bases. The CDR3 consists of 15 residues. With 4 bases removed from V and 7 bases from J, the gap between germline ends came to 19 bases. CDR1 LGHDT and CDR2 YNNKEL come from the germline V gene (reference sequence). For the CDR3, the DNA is TGTGCCAGCAGCCCCCCCGACAGGCCGGACGGTGGCTACACCTTC. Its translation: CASSPPDRPDGGYTF.

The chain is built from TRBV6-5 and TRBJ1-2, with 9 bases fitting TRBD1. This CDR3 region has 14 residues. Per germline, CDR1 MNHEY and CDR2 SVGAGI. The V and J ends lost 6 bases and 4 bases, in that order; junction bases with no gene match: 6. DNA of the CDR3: TGTGCCAGCAGGACCGGGGACAGGGCCTATGGCTACACCTTC. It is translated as CASRTGDRAYGYTF.

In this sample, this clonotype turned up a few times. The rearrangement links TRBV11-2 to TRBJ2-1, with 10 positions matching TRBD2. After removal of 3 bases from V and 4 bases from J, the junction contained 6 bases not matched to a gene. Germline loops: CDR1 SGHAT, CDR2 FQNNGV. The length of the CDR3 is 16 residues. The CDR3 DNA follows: TGTGCCAGCAGCTTCATAGCGGGAGGATTTTACAATGAGCAGTTCTTC. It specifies CASSFIAGGFYNEQFF.

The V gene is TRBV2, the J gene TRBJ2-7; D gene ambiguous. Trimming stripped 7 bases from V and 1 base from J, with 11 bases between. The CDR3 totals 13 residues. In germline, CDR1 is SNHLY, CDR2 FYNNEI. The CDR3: CASNGPKSYEQYV. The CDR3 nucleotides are TGTGCCAGCAACGGACCGAAATCCTACGAGCAGTACGTC.

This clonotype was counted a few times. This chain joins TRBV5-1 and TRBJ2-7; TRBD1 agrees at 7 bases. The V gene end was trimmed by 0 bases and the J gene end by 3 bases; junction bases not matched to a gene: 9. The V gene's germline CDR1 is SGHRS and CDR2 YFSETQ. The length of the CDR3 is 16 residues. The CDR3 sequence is CASSLASRDRGYEQYF. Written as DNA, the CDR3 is TGCGCCAGCAGCTTGGCCTCCCGGGACAGAGGCTACGAGCAGTACTTC. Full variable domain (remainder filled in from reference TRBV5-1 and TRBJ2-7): KAGVTQTPRYLIKTRGQQVTLSCSPISGHRSVSWYQQTPGQGLQFLFEYFSETQRNKGNFPGRFSGRQFSNSRSEMNVSTLELGDSALYLCASSLASRDRGYEQYFGPGTRLTVT.

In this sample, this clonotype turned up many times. The CDR3 protein is CATSNPRNQETQYF. The CDR3 DNA reads as TGTGCCACCAGTAACCCTCGAAATCAAGAGACCCAGTACTTC. The rearrangement uses TRBV15 and TRBJ2-5; D unclear. This CDR3 region has 14 residues. The germline gives CDR1 LNHNV, CDR2 YYDKDF (reference sequence). V lost 6 bases, J lost 2 bases, and 13 bases lay in between.

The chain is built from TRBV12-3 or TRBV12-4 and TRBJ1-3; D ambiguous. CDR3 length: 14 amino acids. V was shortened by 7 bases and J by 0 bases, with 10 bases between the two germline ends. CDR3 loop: CASNLGLSGNTIYF. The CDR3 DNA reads TGTGCCAGCAACCTAGGTCTCTCTGGAAACACCATATATTTT.

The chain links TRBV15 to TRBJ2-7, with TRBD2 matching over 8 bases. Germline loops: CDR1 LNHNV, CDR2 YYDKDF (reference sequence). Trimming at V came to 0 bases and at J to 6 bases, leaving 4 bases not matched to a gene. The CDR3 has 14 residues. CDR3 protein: CATSRDGRAGEQYF. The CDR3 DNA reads TGTGCCACCAGCAGAGACGGGAGGGCCGGCGAGCAGTACTTC.

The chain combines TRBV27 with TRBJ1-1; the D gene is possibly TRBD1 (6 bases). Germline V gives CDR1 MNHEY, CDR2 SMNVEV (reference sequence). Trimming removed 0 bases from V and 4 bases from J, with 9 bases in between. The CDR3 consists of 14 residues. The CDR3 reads CASSLSQGSTEAFF. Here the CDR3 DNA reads TGTGCCAGCAGTTTATCGCAGGGGAGCACTGAAGCTTTCTTT.

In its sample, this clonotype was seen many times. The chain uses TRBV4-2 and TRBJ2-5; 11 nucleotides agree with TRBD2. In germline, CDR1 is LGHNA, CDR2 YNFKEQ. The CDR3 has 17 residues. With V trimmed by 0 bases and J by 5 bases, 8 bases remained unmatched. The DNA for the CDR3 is TGTGCCAGCAGCCAAGAGGGGGCTAGCGGGAGGATTGAGACCCAGTACTTC. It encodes CASSQEGASGRIETQYF.

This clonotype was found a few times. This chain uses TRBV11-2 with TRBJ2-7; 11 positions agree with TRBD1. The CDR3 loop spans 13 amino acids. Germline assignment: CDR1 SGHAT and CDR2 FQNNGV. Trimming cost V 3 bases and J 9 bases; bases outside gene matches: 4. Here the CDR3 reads CASSLDRGQGQYF. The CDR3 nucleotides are TGTGCCAGCAGCTTGGACAGGGGGCAGGGGCAGTACTTC.

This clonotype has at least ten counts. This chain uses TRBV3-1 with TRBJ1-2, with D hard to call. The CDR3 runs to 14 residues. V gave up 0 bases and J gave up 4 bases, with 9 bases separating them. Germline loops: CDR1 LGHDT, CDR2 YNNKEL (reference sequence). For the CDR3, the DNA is TGTGCCAGCAGCCAAGACGGCGGGCCCTATGGCTACACCTTC. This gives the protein CASSQDGGPYGYTF.

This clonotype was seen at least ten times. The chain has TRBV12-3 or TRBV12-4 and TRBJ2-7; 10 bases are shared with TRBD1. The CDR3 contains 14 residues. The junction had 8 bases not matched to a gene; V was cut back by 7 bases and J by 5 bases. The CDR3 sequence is CASKRDRGADEQYF. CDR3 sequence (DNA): TGTGCCAGCAAAAGGGACAGGGGTGCCGACGAGCAGTACTTC.

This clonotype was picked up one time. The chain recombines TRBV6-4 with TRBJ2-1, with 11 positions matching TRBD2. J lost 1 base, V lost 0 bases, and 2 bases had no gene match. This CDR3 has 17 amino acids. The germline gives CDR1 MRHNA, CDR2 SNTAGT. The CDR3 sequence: CASSDSTSGISYNEQFF. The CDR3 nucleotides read TGTGCCAGCAGTGACTCGACTAGCGGGATTTCCTACAATGAGCAGTTCTTC.

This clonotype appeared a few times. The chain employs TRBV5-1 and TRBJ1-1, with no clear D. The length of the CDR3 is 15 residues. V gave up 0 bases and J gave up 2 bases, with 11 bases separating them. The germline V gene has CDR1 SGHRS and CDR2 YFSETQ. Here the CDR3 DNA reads TGCGCCAGCAGCTTGGGGGCAGCCGATAACACTGAAGCTTTCTTT. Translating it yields CASSLGAADNTEAFF.

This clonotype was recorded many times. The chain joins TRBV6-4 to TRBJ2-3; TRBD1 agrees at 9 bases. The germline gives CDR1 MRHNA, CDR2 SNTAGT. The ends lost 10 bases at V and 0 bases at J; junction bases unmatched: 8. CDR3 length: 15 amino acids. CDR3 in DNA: TGTGCCACCTCCCACGGGACAGGGAGCACAGATACGCAGTATTTT. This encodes CATSHGTGSTDTQYF.

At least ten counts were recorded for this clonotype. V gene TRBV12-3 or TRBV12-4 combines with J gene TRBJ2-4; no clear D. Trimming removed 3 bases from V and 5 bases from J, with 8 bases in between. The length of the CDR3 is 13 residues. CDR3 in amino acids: CASSFGLENIQYF. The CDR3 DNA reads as TGTGCCAGCAGTTTTGGGCTTGAAAACATTCAGTACTTC.

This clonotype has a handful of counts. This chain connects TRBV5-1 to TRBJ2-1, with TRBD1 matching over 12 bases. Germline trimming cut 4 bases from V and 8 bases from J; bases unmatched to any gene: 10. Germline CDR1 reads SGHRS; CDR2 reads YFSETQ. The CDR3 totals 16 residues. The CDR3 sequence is CASSPTGTGGGDEQFF. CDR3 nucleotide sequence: TGCGCCAGCAGCCCGACCGGGACAGGGGGCGGCGATGAGCAGTTCTTC.

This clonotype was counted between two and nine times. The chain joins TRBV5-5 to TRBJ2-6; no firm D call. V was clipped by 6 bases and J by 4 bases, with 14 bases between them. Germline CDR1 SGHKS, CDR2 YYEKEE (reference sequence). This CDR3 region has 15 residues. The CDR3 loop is CASNLVASGANVLTF. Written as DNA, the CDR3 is TGTGCCAGCAACCTTGTGGCCTCCGGGGCCAACGTCCTGACTTTC.

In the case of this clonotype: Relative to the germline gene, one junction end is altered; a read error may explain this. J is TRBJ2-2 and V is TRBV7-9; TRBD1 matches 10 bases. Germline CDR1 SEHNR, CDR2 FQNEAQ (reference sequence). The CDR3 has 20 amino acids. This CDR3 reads CASSLAGGQGRSSYTGDLFF. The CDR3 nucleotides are TGTGCCAGCAGCTTAGCAGGGGGACAGGGGAGGAGTTCCTACACCGGGGACCTGTTTTTT.

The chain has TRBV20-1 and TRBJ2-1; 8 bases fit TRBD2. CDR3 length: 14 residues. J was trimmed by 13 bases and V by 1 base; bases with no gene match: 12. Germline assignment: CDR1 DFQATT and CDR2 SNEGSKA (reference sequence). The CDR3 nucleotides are TGCAGTGCTAGAGTTATCTCGCGGGAGGCGAAACAGTTCTTC. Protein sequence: CSARVISREAKQFF.

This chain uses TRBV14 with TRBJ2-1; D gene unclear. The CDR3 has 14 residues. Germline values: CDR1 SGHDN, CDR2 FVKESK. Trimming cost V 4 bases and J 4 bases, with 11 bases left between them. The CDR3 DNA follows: TGTGCCAGCAGCCTACATGGTATTTACAATGAGCAGTTCTTC. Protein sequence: CASSLHGIYNEQFF.

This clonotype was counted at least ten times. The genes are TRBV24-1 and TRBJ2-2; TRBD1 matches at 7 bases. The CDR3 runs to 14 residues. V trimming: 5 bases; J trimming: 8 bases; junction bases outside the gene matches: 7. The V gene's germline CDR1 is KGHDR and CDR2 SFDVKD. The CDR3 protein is CATSGAGGEGELFF. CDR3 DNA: TGTGCCACCAGTGGGGCAGGGGGAGAAGGGGAGCTGTTTTTT.

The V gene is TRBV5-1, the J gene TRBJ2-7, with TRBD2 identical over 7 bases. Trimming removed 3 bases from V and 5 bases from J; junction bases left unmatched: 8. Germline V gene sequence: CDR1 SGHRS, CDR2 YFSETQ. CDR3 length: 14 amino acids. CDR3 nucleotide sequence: TGCGCCAGCAGCTGGGGGGGGAGGGCCCACGAGCAGTACGTC. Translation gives CASSWGGRAHEQYV.

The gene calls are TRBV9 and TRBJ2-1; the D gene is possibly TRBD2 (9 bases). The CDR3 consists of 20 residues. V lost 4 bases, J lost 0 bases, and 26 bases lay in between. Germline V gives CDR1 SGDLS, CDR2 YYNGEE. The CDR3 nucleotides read TGTGCCAGCAGCCCCCACAGGGGGGAACTAGCGGGCAGCTCCTACAATGAGCAGTTCTTC. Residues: CASSPHRGELAGSSYNEQFF. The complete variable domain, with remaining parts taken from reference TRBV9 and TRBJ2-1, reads DSGVTQTPKHLITATGQRVTLRCSPRSGDLSVYWYQQSLDQGLQFLIQYYNGEERAKGNILERFSAQQFPDLHSELNLSSLELGDSALYFCASSPHRGELAGSSYNEQFFGPGTRLTVL.

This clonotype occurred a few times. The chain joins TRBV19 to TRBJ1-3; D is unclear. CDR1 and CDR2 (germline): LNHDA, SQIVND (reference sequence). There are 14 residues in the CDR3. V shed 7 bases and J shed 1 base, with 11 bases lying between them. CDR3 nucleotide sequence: TGTGCCAGTAAAATCTCGGGTTCTGGAAACACCATATATTTT. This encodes CASKISGSGNTIYF.

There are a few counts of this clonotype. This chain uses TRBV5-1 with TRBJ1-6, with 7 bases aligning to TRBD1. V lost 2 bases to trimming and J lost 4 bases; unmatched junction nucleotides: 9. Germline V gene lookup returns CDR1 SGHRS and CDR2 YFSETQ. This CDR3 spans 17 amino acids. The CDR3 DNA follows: TGCGCCAGCAGCTTTGGGACAGCCGGAGAGTATAATTCACCCCTCCACTTT. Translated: CASSFGTAGEYNSPLHF. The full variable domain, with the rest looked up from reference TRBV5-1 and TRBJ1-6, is KAGVTQTPRYLIKTRGQQVTLSCSPISGHRSVSWYQQTPGQGLQFLFEYFSETQRNKGNFPGRFSGRQFSNSRSEMNVSTLELGDSALYLCASSFGTAGEYNSPLHFGNGTRLTVT.

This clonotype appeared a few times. The CDR3 sequence: CASRWGLAGGSDEQFF. CDR3 bases: TGTGCCAGCAGATGGGGACTAGCGGGAGGTAGCGATGAGCAGTTCTTC. The chain uses TRBV7-2 and TRBJ2-1, with 15 bases fitting TRBD2. The CDR3 consists of 16 residues. Germline trimming cut 6 bases from V and 8 bases from J; bases unmatched to any gene: 8. CDR1 is SGHTA, CDR2 FQGNSA, per germline.

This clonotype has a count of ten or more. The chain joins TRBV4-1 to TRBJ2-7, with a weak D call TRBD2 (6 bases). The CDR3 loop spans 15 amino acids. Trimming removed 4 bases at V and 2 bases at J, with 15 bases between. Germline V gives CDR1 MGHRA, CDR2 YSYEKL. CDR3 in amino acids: CASSLTTSETYEQYF. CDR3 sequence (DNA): TGCGCCAGCAGCCTGACGACTAGTGAGACCTACGAGCAGTACTTC.